This is a list of T cell receptor beta chains from one sample in a study of CD8 T cells in Susac syndrome. A single record per CDR3 protein comes from TCRdb applying MiXCR to the immunoSEQ multiplex PCR reads. The sample records 150,000 to 200,000 distinct CDR3 sequences, around 94% being singletons. Sequenced input: CD4+ T cells from PBMCs. Receptor source: a human donor in good health. CDR3s include the opening cysteine and the closing phenylalanine or tryptophan. The D gene is left open where the match is weak. Clone sizes are given selectively: once, few, many, or a class where the clone is expanded.

D | J | size | V | length | DNA | CDR3
NA | TRBJ1-6 | NA | TRBV5-6 | 14 | TGTGCCAGCAGCTGGGGACGGAATAATTCACCCCTCCACTTT | CASSWGRNNSPLHF
NA | TRBJ2-7 | NA | TRBV3-1 | 13 | TGTGCCAGCAGCCAAGCGCGAGGCTACGAGCAGTACTTC | CASSQARGYEQYF
NA | TRBJ2-7 | NA | TRBV12-3/TRBV12-4 | 12 | TGTGCCAGCAGCCCACAGGGTCGCGAGCAGTACTTC | CASSPQGREQYF
NA | TRBJ2-5 | NA | TRBV5-1 | 16 | TGCGCCAGCAGCTCGAAGCCGGGACCTTCAATAGAGACCCAGTACTTC | CASSSKPGPSIETQYF
TRBD1 | TRBJ2-2 | NA | TRBV30 | 13 | TGCGCCCGGGACAGGGTACGGACCGGGGAGCTGTTTTTT | CARDRVRTGELFF
NA | TRBJ2-3 | NA | TRBV7-2 | 15 | TGTGCCAGCAGCTTAGGGGCAGGGCCCAGGGATACGCAGTATTTT | CASSLGAGPRDTQYF
NA | TRBJ2-1 | once | TRBV7-9 | 15 | TGTGCCAGCAGCTTCGGAGATACCCCCCACAATGAGCAGTTCTTC | CASSFGDTPHNEQFF
NA | TRBJ1-2 | NA | TRBV29-1 | 11 | TGCAGCGTTGGCGGCAACTATGGCTACACCTTC | CSVGGNYGYTF
NA | TRBJ2-3 | NA | TRBV13 | 12 | TGTGCCAGCAGCTTACGGGAGAATACGCAGTATTTT | CASSLRENTQYF
NA | TRBJ2-3 | once | TRBV20-1 | 11 | TGCAGTGAAGGGTCCACAGATACGCAGTATTTT | CSEGSTDTQYF
NA | TRBJ2-5 | NA | TRBV30 | 16 | TGTGCCTGGCTGGGGGGCCGGCCCCTCGGTCGGGAGACCCAGTACTTC | CAWLGGRPLGRETQYF
TRBD2 | TRBJ2-3 | NA | TRBV5-4 | 16 | TGTGCCAGCAGCCCGACAAGGGCTAGCGGGGGAGATACGCAGTATTTT | CASSPTRASGGDTQYF
TRBD1 | TRBJ2-5 | NA | TRBV5-4 | 15 | TGTGCCAGCAGCGCCCGGACAGGGGGCTTGGGGACCCAGTACTTC | CASSARTGGLGTQYF
TRBD1 | TRBJ2-2 | NA | TRBV29-1 | 13 | TGCAGCGTTGGGACAGGAGAAACCGGGGAGCTGTTTTTT | CSVGTGETGELFF
NA | TRBJ2-7 | NA | TRBV6-6 | 12 | TGTGCCAGTGGACAGCCAACCTACGAGCAGTACTTC | CASGQPTYEQYF
NA | TRBJ2-7 | NA | TRBV28 | 17 | TGTGCCAGCAGTCCCGACGTTGCAAGACAAGGACTCTACGAGCAGTACTTC | CASSPDVARQGLYEQYF
NA | TRBJ1-2 | NA | TRBV6-5 | 11 | TGTGCCAGCAGTGACCAGACCGGCTACACCTTC | CASSDQTGYTF
NA | TRBJ2-6 | NA | TRBV5-1 | 15 | TGCGCCAGCAGCCCCACAGACTCTGGGGCCAACGTCCTGACTTTC | CASSPTDSGANVLTF
TRBD2 | TRBJ2-1 | once | TRBV14 | 16 | TGTGCCAGCAGCCAGACAGCTAGCGGGGGGTACAATGAGCAGTTCTTC | CASSQTASGGYNEQFF
TRBD1 | TRBJ2-5 | NA | TRBV7-9 | 15 | TGTGCCAGCAGCCCCAGGGGGCGTGAGCAAGAGACCCAGTACTTC | CASSPRGREQETQYF